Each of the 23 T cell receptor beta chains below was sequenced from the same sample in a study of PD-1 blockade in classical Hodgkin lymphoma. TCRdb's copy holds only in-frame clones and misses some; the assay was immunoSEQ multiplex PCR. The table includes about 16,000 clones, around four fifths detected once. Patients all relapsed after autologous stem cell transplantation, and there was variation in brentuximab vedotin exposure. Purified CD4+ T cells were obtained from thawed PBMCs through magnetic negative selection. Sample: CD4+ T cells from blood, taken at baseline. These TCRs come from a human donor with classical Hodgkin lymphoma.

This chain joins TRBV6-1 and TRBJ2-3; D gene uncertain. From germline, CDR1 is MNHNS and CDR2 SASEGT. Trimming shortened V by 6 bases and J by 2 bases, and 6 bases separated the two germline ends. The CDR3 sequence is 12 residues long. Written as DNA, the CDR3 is TGTGCCAGCAGCCAGGACACAGATACGCAGTATTTT. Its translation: CASSQDTDTQYF.

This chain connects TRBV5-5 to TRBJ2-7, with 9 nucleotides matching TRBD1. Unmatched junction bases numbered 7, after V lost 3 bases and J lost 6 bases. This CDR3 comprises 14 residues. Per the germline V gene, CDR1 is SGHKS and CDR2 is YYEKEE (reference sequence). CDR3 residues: CASSWGQGRGEQYF. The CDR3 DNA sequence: TGTGCCAGCAGCTGGGGACAGGGCCGGGGCGAGCAGTACTTC.

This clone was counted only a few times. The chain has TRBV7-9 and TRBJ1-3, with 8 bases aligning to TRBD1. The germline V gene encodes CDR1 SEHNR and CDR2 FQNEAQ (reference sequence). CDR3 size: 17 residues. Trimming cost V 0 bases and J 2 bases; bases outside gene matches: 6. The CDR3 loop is CASSLALSRGPGNTIYF. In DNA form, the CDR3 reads TGTGCCAGCAGCTTAGCACTATCCAGGGGGCCTGGAAACACCATATATTTT.

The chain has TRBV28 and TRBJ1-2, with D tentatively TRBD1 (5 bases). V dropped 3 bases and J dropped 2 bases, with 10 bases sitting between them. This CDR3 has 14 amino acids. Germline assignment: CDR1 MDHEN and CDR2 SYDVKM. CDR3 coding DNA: TGTGCCAGCAGTTTTGACAGCCAGAACTATGGCTACACCTTC. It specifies CASSFDSQNYGYTF.

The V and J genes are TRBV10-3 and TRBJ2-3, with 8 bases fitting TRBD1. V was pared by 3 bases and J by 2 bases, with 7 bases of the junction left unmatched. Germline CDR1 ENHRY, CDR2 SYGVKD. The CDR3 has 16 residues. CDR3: CAISDFGTGPTDTQYF. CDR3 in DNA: TGTGCCATCAGTGACTTCGGGACAGGCCCCACAGATACGCAGTATTTT.

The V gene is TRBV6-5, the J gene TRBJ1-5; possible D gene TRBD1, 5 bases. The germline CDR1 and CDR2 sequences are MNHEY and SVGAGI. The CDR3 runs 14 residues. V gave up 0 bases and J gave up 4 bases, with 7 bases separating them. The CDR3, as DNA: TGTGCCAGCAGTTACTCGGCAGGGAATCAGCCCCAGCATTTT. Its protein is CASSYSAGNQPQHF.

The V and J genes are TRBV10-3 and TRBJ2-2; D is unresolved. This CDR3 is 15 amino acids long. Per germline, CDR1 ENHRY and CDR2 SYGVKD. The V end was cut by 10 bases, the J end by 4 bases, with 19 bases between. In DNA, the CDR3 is TGTGCCACACGCCCCCGGGTCCCGGGCACCGGGGAGCTGTTTTTT. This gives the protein CATRPRVPGTGELFF.

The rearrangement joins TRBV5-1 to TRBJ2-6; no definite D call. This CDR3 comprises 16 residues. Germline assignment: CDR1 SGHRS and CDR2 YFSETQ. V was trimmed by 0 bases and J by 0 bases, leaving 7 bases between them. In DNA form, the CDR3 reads TGCGCCAGCAGCTTGGCCGGCAGCTCTGGGGCCAACGTCCTGACTTTC. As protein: CASSLAGSSGANVLTF.

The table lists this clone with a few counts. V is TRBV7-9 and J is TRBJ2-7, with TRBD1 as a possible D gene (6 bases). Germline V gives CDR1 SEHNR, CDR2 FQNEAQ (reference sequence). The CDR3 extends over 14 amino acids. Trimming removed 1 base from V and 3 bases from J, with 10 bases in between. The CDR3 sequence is CASSLEQGFYEQYF. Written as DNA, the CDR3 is TGTGCCAGCAGCTTAGAACAGGGCTTCTACGAGCAGTACTTC.

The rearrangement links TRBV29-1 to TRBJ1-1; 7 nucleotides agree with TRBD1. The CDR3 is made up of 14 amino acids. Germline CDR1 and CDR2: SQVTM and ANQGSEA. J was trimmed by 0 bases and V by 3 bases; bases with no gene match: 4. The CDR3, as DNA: TGCAGCGTTGACCTGACAGGGATGAACACTGAAGCTTTCTTT. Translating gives CSVDLTGMNTEAFF.

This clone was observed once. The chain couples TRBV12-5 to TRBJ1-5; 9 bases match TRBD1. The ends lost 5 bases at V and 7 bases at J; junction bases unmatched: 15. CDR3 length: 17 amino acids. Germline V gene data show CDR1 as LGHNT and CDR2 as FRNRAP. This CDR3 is CASGTGYLGQGGQPQHF. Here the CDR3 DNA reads TGTGCTAGTGGTACTGGGTACTTGGGACAGGGAGGCCAGCCCCAGCATTTT. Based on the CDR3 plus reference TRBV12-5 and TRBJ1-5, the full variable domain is DARVTQTPRHKVTEMGQEVTMRCQPILGHNTVFWYRQTMMQGLELLAYFRNRAPLDDSGMPKDRFSAEMPDATLATLKIQPSEPRDSAVYFCASGTGYLGQGGQPQHFGDGTRLSIL.

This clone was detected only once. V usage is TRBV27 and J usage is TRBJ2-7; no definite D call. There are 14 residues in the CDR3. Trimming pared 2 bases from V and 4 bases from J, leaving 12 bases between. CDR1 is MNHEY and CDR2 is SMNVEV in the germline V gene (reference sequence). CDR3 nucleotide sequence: TGTGCCAGCAGTTTAACGGGTGCTATTTACGAGCAGTACTTC. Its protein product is CASSLTGAIYEQYF.

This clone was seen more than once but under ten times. The CDR3 sequence: CASSEIKSGSLHF. The CDR3 DNA reads TGTGCCAGCAGTGAAATCAAATCTGGGTCCCTCCACTTT. V and J are TRBV2 and TRBJ1-6; D not resolved. Germline lookup yields CDR1 SNHLY and CDR2 FYNNEI. V lost 2 bases and J lost 14, with 13 bases in between. The CDR3 is 13 residues long.

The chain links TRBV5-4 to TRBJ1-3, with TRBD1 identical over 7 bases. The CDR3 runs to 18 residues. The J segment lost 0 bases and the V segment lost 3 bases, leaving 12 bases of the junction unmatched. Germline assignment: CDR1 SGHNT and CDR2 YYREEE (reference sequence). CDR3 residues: CASSSGTDFSLSGNTIYF. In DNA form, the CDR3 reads TGTGCCAGCAGCTCCGGGACAGACTTTAGCCTCTCTGGAAACACCATATATTTT.

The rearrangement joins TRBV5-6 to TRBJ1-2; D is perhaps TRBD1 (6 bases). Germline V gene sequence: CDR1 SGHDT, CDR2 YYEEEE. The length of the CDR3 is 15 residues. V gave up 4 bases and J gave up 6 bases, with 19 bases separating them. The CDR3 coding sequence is TGTGCCAGCAGCCGTTGGAGTGGGGGGCTAGATGGCTACACCTTC. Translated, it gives CASSRWSGGLDGYTF. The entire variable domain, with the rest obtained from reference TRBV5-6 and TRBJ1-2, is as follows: DAGVTQSPTHLIKTRGQQVTLRCSPKSGHDTVSWYQQALGQGPQFIFQYYEEEERQRGNFPDRFSGHQFPNYSSELNVNALLLGDSALYLCASSRWSGGLDGYTFGSGTRLTVV.

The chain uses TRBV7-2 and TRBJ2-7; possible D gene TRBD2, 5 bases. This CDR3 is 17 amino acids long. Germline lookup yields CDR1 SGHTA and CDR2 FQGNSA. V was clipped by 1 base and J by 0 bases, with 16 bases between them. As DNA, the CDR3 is TGTGCCAGCAGCTTAGTACACACGGGGTACCTCTCCTACGAGCAGTACTTC. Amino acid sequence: CASSLVHTGYLSYEQYF. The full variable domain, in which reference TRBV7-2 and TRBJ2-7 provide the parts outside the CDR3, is GAGVSQSPSNKVTEKGKDVELRCDPISGHTALYWYRQSLGQGLEFLIYFQGNSAPDKSGLPSDRFSAERTGGSVSTLTIQRTQQEDSAVYLCASSLVHTGYLSYEQYFGPGTRLTVT.

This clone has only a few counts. CDR3 loop: CASSLGTGARSNQPQHF. The CDR3 DNA reads TGTGCCAGCAGCTTAGGGACAGGGGCAAGAAGCAATCAGCCCCAGCATTTT. The gene calls are TRBV11-2 and TRBJ1-5, with 9 bases that match TRBD1. The CDR3 contains 17 residues. V was pared by 1 base and J by 1 base, with 5 bases of the junction left unmatched. Germline values: CDR1 SGHAT, CDR2 FQNNGV.

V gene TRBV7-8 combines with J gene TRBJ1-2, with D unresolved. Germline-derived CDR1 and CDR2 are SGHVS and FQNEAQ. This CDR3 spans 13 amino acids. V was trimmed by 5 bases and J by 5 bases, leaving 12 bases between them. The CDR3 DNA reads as TGTGCCAGCAGCATGGACGGAGTTTATGGCTACACCTTC. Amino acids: CASSMDGVYGYTF.

CDR3: CASTWTSGYEQYF. The CDR3 nucleotides are TGTGCCAGCACTTGGACTAGCGGGTACGAGCAGTACTTC. This chain connects TRBV6-5 to TRBJ2-7; 11 bases are shared with TRBD2. This CDR3 comprises 13 residues. The V and J ends lost 7 bases and 4 bases, in that order; junction bases with no gene match: 3. Germline V gene data show CDR1 as MNHEY and CDR2 as SVGAGI.

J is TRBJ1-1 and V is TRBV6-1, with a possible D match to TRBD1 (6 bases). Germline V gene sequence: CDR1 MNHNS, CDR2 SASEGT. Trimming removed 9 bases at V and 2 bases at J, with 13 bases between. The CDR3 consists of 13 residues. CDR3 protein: CASLDRLNTEAFF. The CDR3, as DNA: TGTGCCAGTCTAGACAGGCTAAACACTGAAGCTTTCTTT.

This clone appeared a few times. CDR3 loop: CASSTGLAGRLGETQYF. The DNA for the CDR3 is TGCGCCAGCAGCACTGGGCTAGCGGGTCGGTTAGGAGAGACCCAGTACTTC. The chain combines TRBV5-1 with TRBJ2-5; 8 positions match TRBD2. From germline, CDR1 is SGHRS and CDR2 YFSETQ. Trimming took 4 bases from V and 4 from J; bases not matched to a gene: 15. The CDR3 length is 17 residues.

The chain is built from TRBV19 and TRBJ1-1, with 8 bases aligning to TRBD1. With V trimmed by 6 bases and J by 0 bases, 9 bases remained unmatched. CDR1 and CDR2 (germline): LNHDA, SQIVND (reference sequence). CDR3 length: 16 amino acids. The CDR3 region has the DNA TGTGCCAGTAGCCGCACACGACAGGGGATGAACACTGAAGCTTTCTTT. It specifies CASSRTRQGMNTEAFF. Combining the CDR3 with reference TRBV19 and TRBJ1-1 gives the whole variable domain DGGITQSPKYLFRKEGQNVTLSCEQNLNHDAMYWYRQDPGQGLRLIYYSQIVNDFQKGDIAEGYSVSREKKESFPLTVTSAQKNPTAFYLCASSRTRQGMNTEAFFGQGTRLTVV.

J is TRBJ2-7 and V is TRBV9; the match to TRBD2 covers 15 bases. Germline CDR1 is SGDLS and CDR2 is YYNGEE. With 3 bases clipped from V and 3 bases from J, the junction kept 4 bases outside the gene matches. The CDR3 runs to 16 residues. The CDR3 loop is CASSGGLAGGFYEQYF. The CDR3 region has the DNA TGTGCCAGCAGCGGAGGACTAGCGGGAGGGTTCTACGAGCAGTACTTC.